The 9 T cell receptor beta chains below all came from one sample that was sequenced in a study of blood T cell repertoires in COVID-19. The data were produced by immunoSEQ multiplex PCR, yet TCRdb's version contains in-frame clones alone and is incomplete. This table holds fewer than 500,000 clones, roughly 89% found once. Input material: peripheral blood. The source is a woman aged 25 to 39 with active or convalescent COVID-19.

V and J are TRBV5-8 and TRBJ1-5; a weak D match, TRBD1 (6 bases). The ends were cut back, 2 bases at V and 6 bases at J, with 15 bases in the middle. There are 15 residues in the CDR3. CDR1 is SGHTS and CDR2 is YDEGEE in the germline V gene. This chain's CDR3 is CASSLNGEGGQPQHF. DNA for the CDR3: TGTGCCAGCAGCTTAAATGGGGAAGGGGGTCAGCCCCAGCATTTT.

The J gene is TRBJ1-5, the V gene TRBV2; TRBD1 aligns across 9 bases. From germline, CDR1 is SNHLY and CDR2 FYNNEI. J was trimmed by 9 bases and V by 0 bases; bases with no gene match: 9. The CDR3 spans 16 residues. The CDR3 reads CASSEARGQGTWPQHF. The CDR3 nucleotides are TGTGCCAGCAGTGAAGCTCGGGGACAGGGTACGTGGCCCCAGCATTTT.

The chain has TRBV13 and TRBJ2-3, with D possibly being TRBD1 (5 bases). CDR3 size: 12 residues. V gave up 4 bases and J gave up 9 bases, with 11 bases separating them. The germline CDR1 and CDR2 sequences are PRHDT and FYEKMQ (reference sequence). The CDR3 DNA follows: TGTGCCAGCAGCTCTCAGGGAAGGACGCAGTATTTT. Translating gives CASSSQGRTQYF.

The chain combines TRBV25-1 with TRBJ2-1; 14 bases are a match to TRBD2. This CDR3 has 17 amino acids. After removal of 3 bases from V and 5 bases from J, the junction contained 6 bases not matched to a gene. Looked up from germline, CDR1 is MGHDK and CDR2 is SYGVNS. CDR3 DNA: TGTGCCAGCAGTGAGTGGACTAGCGGGAGGATGAACAATGAGCAGTTCTTC. Its protein product is CASSEWTSGRMNNEQFF.

The gene calls are TRBV12-5 and TRBJ2-3; maybe TRBD2 (6 bases). V lost 6 bases to trimming and J lost 2 bases, with 18 bases between them. The CDR3 has 16 amino acids. CDR1 and CDR2 (germline): LGHNT, FRNRAP. The CDR3 DNA follows: TGTGCTAGTGGCTCAGGACCGGGGGAAGCCACAGATACGCAGTATTTT. This encodes CASGSGPGEATDTQYF.

The chain has TRBV5-4 and TRBJ2-2; 7 nucleotides align to TRBD2. In germline, CDR1 is SGHNT, CDR2 YYREEE (reference sequence). The V gene end was trimmed by 2 bases and the J gene end by 3 bases; junction bases not matched to a gene: 10. The CDR3 spans 17 residues. The CDR3 loop reads CASSLVGGRAYTGELFF. The CDR3 nucleotides are TGTGCCAGCAGCTTAGTAGGTGGGAGGGCATACACCGGGGAGCTGTTTTTT.

This chain connects TRBV29-1 to TRBJ2-7; tentatively, D is TRBD2 (6 bases). Trimming took off 4 bases at V and 2 bases at J, with 12 bases between the two ends. The CDR3 contains 13 residues. Germline V gene lookup returns CDR1 SQVTM and CDR2 ANQGSEA. The CDR3 nucleotides read TGCAGCGTTGTGGAGGGAATGGCCTACGAGCAGTACTTC. Protein: CSVVEGMAYEQYF.

This rearrangement joins TRBV29-1 to TRBJ1-2; tentative D call: TRBD1 (6 bases). CDR3 size: 14 residues. V was clipped by 7 bases and J by 0 bases, with 15 bases between them. The germline V gene encodes CDR1 SQVTM and CDR2 ANQGSEA. The CDR3 protein is CSASQGIPNYGYTF. Written as DNA, the CDR3 is TGCAGCGCCTCACAGGGTATACCTAACTATGGCTACACCTTC. The variable domain in full, completed from reference TRBV29-1 and TRBJ1-2, reads SAVISQKPSRDICQRGTSLTIQCQVDSQVTMMFWYRQQPGQSLTLIATANQGSEATYESGFVIDKFPISRPNLTFSTLTVSNMSPEDSSIYLCSASQGIPNYGYTFGSGTRLTVV.

The rearrangement uses TRBV6-5 and TRBJ1-3; TRBD1 is a possible D gene (6 bases). The CDR3 consists of 15 residues. CDR1 is MNHEY, CDR2 SVGAGI, per germline. Trimming pared 7 bases from V and 0 bases from J, leaving 13 bases between. The CDR3: CASKTSTGSGNTIYF. The CDR3 coding sequence is TGTGCCAGCAAAACATCGACAGGCTCTGGAAACACCATATATTTT.